The 32 T cell receptor beta chains below were found in one sample sequenced in a study of T-cell memory formation after mild COVID-19. MiXCR, applied by TCRdb to the 5' RACE reads, yields one record per CDR3 protein. The table has about 440,000 distinct CDR3 sequences, over 15% seen once. The specimen sequenced was PBMCs or a T cell subset sorted from them (not recorded which). These receptors all come from an adult woman who had mild COVID-19 (a few samples of this study predate the infection). Cell type and time point are not known.

There are a few counts of this clonotype. For the CDR3, the DNA is TGTGCCAGCAGCGTGGAGAGAGGACCGACCTACGAGCAGTACTTC. Amino acid sequence: CASSVERGPTYEQYF. The chain recombines TRBV9 with TRBJ2-7; D not resolved. The germline V and J ends were trimmed by 2 bases and 2 bases, with 14 bases remaining between them. Germline-derived CDR1 and CDR2 are SGDLS and YYNGEE. The length of the CDR3 is 15 residues.

The chain uses TRBV15 and TRBJ2-7; 8 nucleotides match TRBD2. Germline CDR1 and CDR2: LNHNV and YYDKDF (reference sequence). V lost 0 bases, J lost 4 bases, and 5 bases stayed unmatched. The CDR3 contains 15 residues. As DNA, the CDR3 is TGTGCCACCAGCAGAGAGGGGACTAGTTCTTACGAGCAGTACTTC. Amino acids: CATSREGTSSYEQYF.

This clonotype was counted between two and nine times. V gene TRBV5-1 combines with J gene TRBJ2-1; 12 bases line up with TRBD1. The CDR3 is 16 amino acids. Germline values: CDR1 SGHRS, CDR2 YFSETQ. Trimming took 6 bases from V and 6 from J; bases not matched to a gene: 10. The CDR3 DNA follows: TGCGCCAGCACAAGCTTTGGGACAGGGGGCATCAATGAGCAGTTCTTC. This codes for CASTSFGTGGINEQFF. The variable domain in full, completed from reference TRBV5-1 and TRBJ2-1, reads KAGVTQTPRYLIKTRGQQVTLSCSPISGHRSVSWYQQTPGQGLQFLFEYFSETQRNKGNFPGRFSGRQFSNSRSEMNVSTLELGDSALYLCASTSFGTGGINEQFFGPGTRLTVL.

The rearrangement links TRBV9 to TRBJ2-2; D is uncertain. The CDR3 contains 16 residues. The germline V gene has CDR1 SGDLS and CDR2 YYNGEE. Trimming removed 1 base at V and 0 bases at J, with 10 bases between. The CDR3 sequence is CASSVWSKANTGELFF. As DNA, the CDR3 is TGTGCCAGCAGCGTATGGTCAAAAGCGAACACCGGGGAGCTGTTTTTT.

The gene calls are TRBV28 and TRBJ2-1; 8 bases agree with TRBD2. The germline V gene has CDR1 MDHEN and CDR2 SYDVKM. There are 16 residues in the CDR3. The junction had 9 bases not matched to a gene; V was cut back by 5 bases and J by 3 bases. The CDR3 is CASSTPKAGGYNEQFF. The CDR3, as DNA: TGTGCCAGCAGTACCCCTAAGGCGGGAGGCTACAATGAGCAGTTCTTC. Looking up the rest from reference TRBV28 and TRBJ2-1 gives the full variable domain: DVKVTQSSRYLVKRTGEKVFLECVQDMDHENMFWYRQDPGLGLRLIYFSYDVKMKEKGDIPEGYSVSREKKERFSLILESASTNQTSMYLCASSTPKAGGYNEQFFGPGTRLTVL.

This clonotype appeared a few times. CDR3: CAISARQNNSPLHF. CDR3 sequence (DNA): TGTGCCATCAGTGCGAGACAGAATAATTCACCCCTCCACTTT. V is TRBV10-3 and J is TRBJ1-6, with D possibly matching TRBD1 (5 bases). The CDR3 contains 14 residues. With 4 bases removed from V and 5 bases from J, the gap between germline ends came to 9 bases. Germline V lookup: CDR1 ENHRY, CDR2 SYGVKD.

Comments on this clonotype: One base away lies a much larger clone, so this may be a sequencing read error. CDR3 amino acids: CASSSLGGQGRGNTQYF. The CDR3 coding sequence is TGTGCCAGCAGCTCCTTAGGTGGACAGGGCAGAGGAAATACGCAGTATTTT. This chain uses TRBV7-9 with TRBJ2-3; 8 positions agree with TRBD1. The V segment lost 4 bases and the J segment 7 bases; nucleotides outside the gene matches: 16. This CDR3 is 17 amino acids long. The V gene's germline CDR1 is SEHNR and CDR2 FQNEAQ (reference sequence).

This clonotype was detected only a few times. The gene calls are TRBV2 and TRBJ1-5; tentative D call: TRBD1 (6 bases). V was shortened by 1 base and J by 6 bases, with 13 bases between the two germline ends. From germline, CDR1 is SNHLY and CDR2 FYNNEI. The CDR3 is 15 residues long. The CDR3 coding sequence is TGTGCCAGCAGTGAAGGCGGGGGGCAGGGTCAGCCCCAGCATTTT. It encodes CASSEGGGQGQPQHF.

This clonotype was seen a handful of times. The chain combines TRBV29-1 with TRBJ1-4, with D unclear. V was cut by 7 bases and J by 8 bases, with 14 bases left in between. The V gene's germline CDR1 is SQVTM and CDR2 ANQGSEA. The CDR3 has 12 residues. The CDR3 sequence is CSALSGSEKLFF. The CDR3, as DNA: TGCAGCGCGCTTTCGGGGAGCGAAAAACTGTTTTTT.

This clonotype appeared a few times. The V call is TRBV2, the J call TRBJ2-3, with 7 bases aligning to TRBD2. The V segment lost 11 bases and the J segment 2 bases; nucleotides outside the gene matches: 10. CDR3 size: 14 residues. CDR1 is SNHLY, CDR2 FYNNEI, per germline. The DNA for the CDR3 is TGTGCCGGACGTAAGCGGGAATACACAGATACGCAGTATTTT. Its protein is CAGRKREYTDTQYF.

This clonotype was picked up a small number of times. The chain carries TRBV24-1 and TRBJ2-1; 10 bases align to TRBD2. This CDR3 contains 15 residues. Trimming cost V 4 bases and J 5 bases; bases outside gene matches: 4. Germline assignment: CDR1 KGHDR and CDR2 SFDVKD. CDR3 nucleotide sequence: TGTGCCACCAGTGACGCAGCGGGAGGGAACAATGAGCAGTTCTTC. It is translated as CATSDAAGGNNEQFF.

J is TRBJ2-7 and V is TRBV12-3 or TRBV12-4, with 7 bases aligning to TRBD2. The CDR3 length is 16 residues. V trimming: 5 bases; J trimming: 2 bases; junction bases outside the gene matches: 12. The CDR3 spells CASSSRGGSTTYEQYF. The CDR3 DNA reads as TGTGCCAGCAGTAGCCGAGGCGGGAGTACCACCTACGAGCAGTACTTC.

The table lists this clonotype with many counts. CDR3: CASIQQGPGTGELFF. The CDR3 DNA reads as TGTGCCAGTATCCAACAGGGGCCGGGCACCGGGGAGCTGTTTTTT. The J gene is TRBJ2-2, the V gene TRBV19; 7 bases are a match to TRBD1. Germline CDR1 and CDR2: LNHDA and SQIVND (reference sequence). The J segment lost 4 bases and the V segment lost 7 bases, leaving 9 bases of the junction unmatched. CDR3 length: 15 residues.

The V call is TRBV12-3 or TRBV12-4, the J call TRBJ2-6, with 7 positions matching TRBD2. The CDR3 has 19 amino acids. Trimming cost V 0 bases and J 0 bases; bases outside gene matches: 8. CDR3 region: CASSLARAGPSSGANVLTF. In DNA, the CDR3 is TGTGCCAGCAGTTTAGCCCGAGCGGGACCCAGCTCTGGGGCCAACGTCCTGACTTTC.

In its sample, this clonotype was seen many times. This rearrangement joins TRBV12-3 or TRBV12-4 to TRBJ1-1, with D tentatively TRBD1 (6 bases). The V gene lost 4 bases and the J gene lost 4 bases, with 13 bases spanning the gap. The CDR3 is 14 amino acids. For the CDR3, the DNA is TGTGCCAGCAGTTCTACAGGGTGGGGCACTGAAGCTTTCTTT. Residues: CASSSTGWGTEAFF.

The rearrangement joins TRBV2 to TRBJ2-2, with TRBD2 matching over 10 bases. Per germline, CDR1 SNHLY and CDR2 FYNNEI. The V segment lost 1 base and the J segment 3 bases; nucleotides outside the gene matches: 2. The CDR3 runs 16 residues. DNA of the CDR3: TGTGCCAGCAGTGAAGTAGCGGGGGGTTACACCGGGGAGCTGTTTTTT. It encodes CASSEVAGGYTGELFF.

V and J are TRBV29-1 and TRBJ2-1, with TRBD2 identical over 15 bases. Germline CDR1 is SQVTM and CDR2 is ANQGSEA. The CDR3 sequence is 17 residues long. V was pared by 5 bases and J by 2 bases, with 7 bases of the junction left unmatched. The CDR3 DNA is TGCAGCGTTCTTGGAGGGACTAGCGGGGGGACCTACAATGAGCAGTTCTTC. It is translated as CSVLGGTSGGTYNEQFF.

The chain is built from TRBV4-1 and TRBJ2-7; 11 bases agree with TRBD1. After removal of 4 bases from V and 7 bases from J, the junction contained 9 bases not matched to a gene. CDR1 is MGHRA, CDR2 YSYEKL, per germline. The CDR3 is 15 amino acids. The CDR3 nucleotides read TGCGCCAGCAGCCCTCTCGGACAGGGGGCAAAAGAGCAGTACTTC. Translated, it gives CASSPLGQGAKEQYF.

The CDR3 loop reads CASSLRYRGLGSYEQYF. CDR3 DNA: TGTGCCAGCAGTTTACGGTATCGGGGCCTCGGTTCCTACGAGCAGTACTTC. The chain recombines TRBV28 with TRBJ2-7, with D possibly being TRBD1 or TRBD2 (5 bases each). The CDR3 extends over 17 amino acids. V dropped 2 bases and J dropped 1 base, with 18 bases sitting between them. Germline V gene lookup returns CDR1 MDHEN and CDR2 SYDVKM. The full variable domain, completed using reference TRBV28 and TRBJ2-7, is DVKVTQSSRYLVKRTGEKVFLECVQDMDHENMFWYRQDPGLGLRLIYFSYDVKMKEKGDIPEGYSVSREKKERFSLILESASTNQTSMYLCASSLRYRGLGSYEQYFGPGTRLTVT.

This clonotype has more than one count but fewer than ten. The chain uses TRBV12-3 or TRBV12-4 and TRBJ1-4, with D possibly TRBD1 on 5 matching bases. This CDR3 is 13 amino acids long. Trimming pared 4 bases from V and 7 bases from J, leaving 10 bases between. The CDR3 DNA is TGTGCCAGCAGTTCGACAGTCGGTGAAAAACTGTTTTTT. It translates to CASSSTVGEKLFF.

This chain joins TRBV7-2 and TRBJ1-2; D not certain. The CDR3 is 14 amino acids. Germline CDR1 reads SGHTA; CDR2 reads FQGNSA. Trimming left V 7 bases short and J 8 bases short, with 20 bases between. The CDR3 sequence: CASTTSPPVQGYTF. DNA for the CDR3: TGTGCCAGCACTACAAGTCCCCCGGTCCAAGGCTACACCTTC.

This chain links TRBV24-1 with TRBJ2-3, with D tentatively TRBD2 (6 bases). The CDR3 totals 15 residues. CDR1 KGHDR and CDR2 SFDVKD come from the germline V gene. V was cut by 9 bases and J by 9 bases, with 24 bases left in between. CDR3 bases: TGTGCCACCGGGAGGCCGGGGACCCCCGGAGGGACGCAGTATTTT. This codes for CATGRPGTPGGTQYF.

This clonotype has just a few counts. This chain connects TRBV2 to TRBJ2-7, with 8 bases fitting TRBD1. The CDR3 extends over 16 amino acids. Germline trimming cut 6 bases from V and 1 base from J; bases unmatched to any gene: 11. CDR1 is SNHLY and CDR2 is FYNNEI in the germline V gene. The CDR3 nucleotides read TGTGCCAGCAGCCCTCCCGACAGGGGCCCGTCCTACGAGCAGTACTTC. Translation: CASSPPDRGPSYEQYF.

The rearrangement links TRBV4-1 to TRBJ1-2; no firm D call. The CDR3 has 13 amino acids. Germline V CDR1 and CDR2: MGHRA, YSYEKL. Between the trimmed V and J ends, which lost 4 bases and 2 bases, there was a span of 8 bases. CDR3 amino acids: CASSPTTNYGYTF. DNA for the CDR3: TGCGCCAGCAGCCCGACTACGAACTATGGCTACACCTTC.

J is TRBJ2-5 and V is TRBV6-1, with 10 bases lining up with TRBD2. The trim removed 6 bases at V and 2 bases at J, leaving 6 bases unmatched. Germline V gene lookup returns CDR1 MNHNS and CDR2 SASEGT. This CDR3 spans 15 amino acids. The CDR3 reads CASRRTSGVQETQYF. CDR3 nucleotide sequence: TGTGCCAGCAGAAGAACTAGCGGGGTACAAGAGACCCAGTACTTC.

The chain has TRBV2 and TRBJ1-1; D may be TRBD1 (6 bases). CDR1 is SNHLY and CDR2 is FYNNEI in the germline V gene. Trimming took 7 bases from V and 0 from J, leaving 15 bases between them. The CDR3 contains 15 residues. The CDR3, as DNA: TGTGCCAGCACTCGAGAGGGGGTCATGAACACTGAAGCTTTCTTT. Residues: CASTREGVMNTEAFF. Full variable domain (remainder filled in from reference TRBV2 and TRBJ1-1): EPEVTQTPSHQVTQMGQEVILRCVPISNHLYFYWYRQILGQKVEFLVSFYNNEISEKSEIFDDQFSVERPDGSNFTLKIRSTKLEDSAMYFCASTREGVMNTEAFFGQGTRLTVV.

This rearrangement joins TRBV7-9 to TRBJ2-5; no reliable D call. The germline V and J ends were trimmed by 5 bases and 7 bases, with 11 bases remaining between them. Germline lookup yields CDR1 SEHNR and CDR2 FQNEAQ (reference sequence). This CDR3 contains 12 residues. The CDR3 region is CASSPLARTQYF. CDR3 bases: TGTGCCAGCAGCCCTCTTGCAAGGACCCAGTACTTC.

The rearrangement uses TRBV12-3 or TRBV12-4 and TRBJ1-2, with D maybe TRBD1 (6 bases). The CDR3 runs to 13 residues. V was cut by 3 bases and J by 4 bases, with 9 bases left in between. The CDR3 region is CASSLIGGYGYTF. CDR3 sequence (DNA): TGTGCCAGCAGTTTGATAGGGGGCTATGGCTACACCTTC.

V gene TRBV2 combines with J gene TRBJ2-7; D may match TRBD1 or TRBD2 (5 bases each). This CDR3 is 14 amino acids long. V shed 3 bases and J shed 3 bases, with 12 bases lying between them. Per germline, CDR1 SNHLY and CDR2 FYNNEI. CDR3 bases: TGTGCCAGCAGTGAGGGACGTATACTCTACGAGCAGTACTTC. Its translation: CASSEGRILYEQYF.

The rearrangement joins TRBV12-5 to TRBJ1-2, with a possible D match to TRBD1 (5 bases). The CDR3 sequence is 12 residues long. The germline V gene encodes CDR1 LGHNT and CDR2 FRNRAP. The V gene lost 11 bases and the J gene lost 2 bases, with 12 bases spanning the gap. In DNA, the CDR3 is TGTGCTGCCGGGAGGGACAACTATGGCTACACCTTC. Protein sequence: CAAGRDNYGYTF.

The chain joins TRBV15 to TRBJ2-1; D is unresolved. Trimming shortened V by 0 bases and J by 3 bases, and 6 bases separated the two germline ends. CDR3 length: 14 residues. From germline, CDR1 is LNHNV and CDR2 YYDKDF (reference sequence). The CDR3 region has the DNA TGTGCCACCAGCAGAGATCTTGGCTACAATGAGCAGTTCTTC. It translates to CATSRDLGYNEQFF.

This clonotype has just a few counts. The chain uses TRBV7-3 and TRBJ2-3; 8 bases match TRBD2. J was trimmed by 3 bases and V by 2 bases; bases with no gene match: 10. Per the germline V gene, CDR1 is SGHTA and CDR2 is FQGTGA. This CDR3 spans 17 amino acids. The CDR3 bases are TGTGCCAGCAGCTTATGGAGCGGGGGTTCATTGACAGATACGCAGTATTTT. Translating it yields CASSLWSGGSLTDTQYF. Based on the CDR3 plus reference TRBV7-3 and TRBJ2-3, the full variable domain is GAGVSQTPSNKVTEKGKYVELRCDPISGHTALYWYRQSLGQGPEFLIYFQGTGAADDSGLPNDRFFAVRPEGSVSTLKIQRTERGDSAVYLCASSLWSGGSLTDTQYFGPGTRLTVL.